This T cell receptor beta chain was identified in a study of shared clonotypes between healthy human individuals. The donors, healthy adults who were HIV-negative, had experienced no recent acute infections or vaccinations. Splitting the CD4+ cells yielded a CD45RA+ naive subset and a CD45RA-negative memory subset. Germline values: CDR1 SGDLS, CDR2 YYNGEE. Trimming stripped 0 bases from V and 2 bases from J, with 11 bases between. The CDR3 totals 16 residues. The authors distributed each subset's genomic DNA evenly over several immunoSEQ plates. The method was immunoSEQ multiplex PCR; TCRdb's version includes in-frame clones alone and lacks a portion of them. The repertoire holds about 2.4 million clones, with roughly nine tenths as singletons.

J is TRBJ2-2 and V is TRBV9; D is uncertain. Input material: naive CD4+ T cells sorted from blood. Stated subset: CD45RA+ positively selected. This TCR was sampled from a man aged 18 to 29 in good health. CDR3 in DNA: TGTGCCAGCAGCGTAGCTCTCGAGCTAAACACCGGGGAGCTGTTTTTT. Amino acid sequence: CASSVALELNTGELFF.